This TCR beta chain was recorded in a study of CD8 T cells in ankylosing spondylitis (dated by TCRdb to about 2017). Regarding the research as a whole: The study profiled T cell receptor beta repertoires in healthy donors and ankylosing spondylitis patients to find disease-linked TCR variants. The full study cohort was made up of approximately 24 ankylosing spondylitis patients and 108 healthy donors. Peripheral blood was sampled, and synovial fluid was additionally collected from ankylosing spondylitis patients.

The study at large found these results: Significant enrichment of the disease-linked clones was reported in matched synovial fluid samples from ankylosing spondylitis patients. A CD8+ phenotype was shown by the disease-linked clones, which were found at relatively low frequencies in peripheral blood. Some motif variants were previously reported in synovial fluid and blood of reactive arthritis patients, suggesting common disease-initiation mechanisms. A TCR beta motif of roughly 8 highly homologous amino acid variants appeared characteristic of blood from ankylosing spondylitis patients.

The data were produced on an Illumina HiSeq 2500. TCR beta libraries were prepared by quantitative 5'-RACE with molecular barcodes. For the original study's pipeline: Disease-linked TCR variants were identified with a new computational method built on a probabilistic model of VDJ rearrangement. The public sequencing data were trimmed at Q25 with fastp and processed into clonotypes with MiXCR by TCRdb, which kept only in-frame beta chains. Identical CDR3 protein sequences are pooled into one entry, listed with their most common genes and DNA. Clone size and V and J calls follow TCRdb, not the original study. The sample includes fewer than 400,000 distinct CDR3 sequences, with approximately 15% observed a single time. The top ten clonotypes cover about 1% of the sample. This clonotype was seen a handful of times. Its recognized antigen is unknown. No much larger clone exists at a distance of one base, and base qualities are not known.

Counted from cysteine to phenylalanine, this CDR3 has 16 amino acids. Only the CDR3 part of the read is kept: 48 bases, read in frame from the first base. V is trimmed back by 6 bases and J by 2 bases, and the junction contains 9 bases that no gene match accounts for. Recombination joined TRBV12-3 or TRBV12-4 with TRBJ2-7; the junction holds 11 bases that match TRBD1. The material sequenced was blood, either unsorted or a sorted T cell fraction (not recorded which). The source of this sequence is a male donor with ankylosing spondylitis or in good health (not recorded which). The DNA sequence is given as TGTGCCAGCAGGCTATCCCGGGACAGGGGGGCCTACGAGCAGTACTTC. Translated, it gives CASRLSRDRGAYEQYF.